The clone carrying this T cell receptor beta chain was counted only a few times. The antigen remains unidentified. Unique molecular identifiers were incorporated into the prepared TCRbeta library. One entry per CDR3 protein results from TCRdb running MiXCR on the PCR reads. The sample consists of 300,000 to 400,000 distinct CDR3 sequences, 15% to 20% of them appearing once. This entry is derived from a study of T-cell reconstitution after alpha-beta-depleted transplantation in children. CDR3 length: 16 amino acids. Trimming at V came to 5 bases and at J to 2 bases, leaving 7 bases not matched to a gene. General study results and limits: Alpha-beta T cells present about two months after transplant were reported to originate from several hundred expanded graft clones. There were some patients whose high TCRbeta diversity at day 60 came from surviving recipient T cells and thymic progenitors. Newly made T cells mostly supplied T-cell counts and diversity one year after transplant.

The V gene is TRBV12-3 or TRBV12-4, the J gene TRBJ2-5, with 11 positions matching TRBD2. Sequences were derived from PBMCs, mostly from graft donor cells, sampled 360 days after TCRalphabeta/CD19-depleted stem cell transplant. The origin of this receptor is a male patient aged 2-9 years who had a stem cell transplant for acute lymphoblastic leukemia, so the T cells may come from the graft donor. CDR3: CASSLTSGSWQETQYF. The CDR3 coding sequence is TGTGCCAGCAGTCTAACTAGCGGGAGCTGGCAAGAGACCCAGTACTTC.